The rows below give T cell receptor beta chains drawn from one sample of a study of blood T cell repertoires in COVID-19. Method: immunoSEQ multiplex PCR; TCRdb's copy keeps in-frame clones and lacks some. The profile shows 200,000 to 250,000 clones, around 80% of them singletons. Sequencing input: peripheral blood. Receptors were obtained from a woman in her sixties or seventies with acute or convalescent COVID-19. Each CDR3 is given with its conserved first and last residue. A D gene is named only where the DNA matches it firmly. Rows may omit the clone size; those that give it use once, few, many or a size class.

length,J,size,D,V,CDR3,DNA
14,TRBJ2-2,.,.,TRBV5-1,CASSLAEARGELFF,TGCGCCAGCAGCTTGGCCGAGGCTCGCGGGGAGCTGTTTTTT
15,TRBJ2-1,once,TRBD1,TRBV11-1,CASSFRGRTDNEQFF,TGTGCCAGCAGCTTTAGGGGGCGAACGGACAATGAGCAGTTCTTC
13,TRBJ1-2,.,.,TRBV10-3,CASTGGEMRGYTF,TGTGCCAGCACGGGGGGAGAGATGCGGGGCTACACCTTC
17,TRBJ2-3,.,TRBD2,TRBV7-2,CASSLERLAGGGDTQYF,TGTGCCAGCAGCTTAGAACGGCTAGCGGGGGGAGGAGATACGCAGTATTTT
14,TRBJ2-7,.,.,TRBV6-5,CASSLLTGSYEQYF,TGTGCCAGCAGCTTACTGACAGGTTCATACGAGCAGTACTTC
13,TRBJ2-5,.,.,TRBV9,CASSVARAGTQYF,TGTGCCAGCAGCGTAGCTCGGGCGGGGACCCAGTACTTC
16,TRBJ2-3,.,.,TRBV9,CASSVDKGGVVDTQYF,TGTGCCAGCAGCGTAGACAAGGGCGGGGTAGTAGATACGCAGTATTTT
12,TRBJ2-1,.,.,TRBV12-3/TRBV12-4,CASSSGISKQFF,TGTGCCAGCAGCTCCGGGATCTCAAAGCAGTTCTTC
13,TRBJ1-5,few,.,TRBV6-5,CASSYSGDQPQHF,TGTGCCAGCAGTTACTCAGGGGATCAGCCCCAGCATTTT
16,TRBJ2-2,.,TRBD1,TRBV7-8,CASSLGGQGSTGELFF,TGTGCCAGCAGCTTGGGGGGACAGGGGAGCACCGGGGAGCTGTTTTTT
16,TRBJ2-5,.,.,TRBV7-3,CASSLNSAGDSETQYF,TGTGCCAGCAGCTTAAATTCGGCAGGGGATTCGGAGACCCAGTACTTC
14,TRBJ1-1,once,.,TRBV13,CASSYPGGDTEAFF,TGTGCCAGCAGCTACCCTGGGGGGGACACTGAAGCTTTCTTT
15,TRBJ2-7,few,TRBD2,TRBV13,CASSPNGLAGLKQYF,TGTGCCAGCAGCCCCAACGGACTAGCGGGGCTTAAGCAGTACTTC
17,TRBJ2-1,.,TRBD2,TRBV5-1,CASSLPGLAGGYNEQFF,TGCGCCAGCAGCCTACCTGGGCTAGCGGGGGGTTACAATGAGCAGTTCTTC
15,TRBJ2-2,few,.,TRBV7-2,CASSFRGPKTGELFF,TGTGCCAGCAGCTTCAGGGGACCAAAGACCGGGGAGCTGTTTTTT
13,TRBJ2-1,.,TRBD2,TRBV7-2,CASSLGGEGKQFF,TGTGCCAGCAGCTTAGGAGGGGAGGGGAAGCAGTTCTTC
16,TRBJ2-1,few,.,TRBV7-9,CASSLGLGGPKDEQFF,TGTGCCAGCAGCTTAGGGCTAGGGGGTCCCAAGGATGAGCAGTTCTTC
16,TRBJ2-7,.,TRBD1,TRBV18,CASSPGFGQGAYEQYF,TGTGCCAGCTCACCGGGGTTCGGACAGGGAGCCTACGAGCAGTACTTC
19,TRBJ2-6,.,.,TRBV18,CASSPVITKFSSGANVLTF,TGTGCCAGCTCACCCGTTATTACAAAATTCAGCTCTGGGGCCAACGTCCTGACTTTC